This entry lists 17 T cell receptor beta chains sequenced from one sample in a study of Ad26.COV2.S vaccination and SARS-CoV-2 variants. As to treatment: some 20 received Ad26.COV2.S at low or high dose, single or two shots; several received placebo; per-sample allocation not given. The investigators took samples on day 63 after the first vaccine or placebo injection. TCRdb keeps only in-frame clones here, not all; method: immunoSEQ multiplex PCR. The profile shows around 340,000 clones, around 89% of them singletons. The source material was peripheral blood, sampled in a trial of Ad26.COV2.S vaccine versus placebo. The receptor set was obtained from a person between 18 and 65 years old who received the Ad26.COV2.S COVID-19 vaccine or a placebo.

The chain employs TRBV18 and TRBJ2-1; 13 bases agree with TRBD2. J gave up 8 bases and V 3 bases, and 10 bases lay outside the gene matches. The CDR3 covers 17 residues. Germline lookup yields CDR1 KGHSH and CDR2 LQKENI. CDR3 residues: CASSPGRLAGGEDEQFF. CDR3 nucleotides: TGTGCCAGCTCACCGGGTCGACTAGCGGGGGGAGAGGATGAGCAGTTCTTC. The full variable domain, in which reference TRBV18 and TRBJ2-1 provide the parts outside the CDR3, is NAGVMQNPRHLVRRRGQEARLRCSPMKGHSHVYWYRQLPEEGLKFMVYLQKENIIDESGMPKERFSAEFPKEGPSILRIQQVVRGDSAAYFCASSPGRLAGGEDEQFFGPGTRLTVL.

The rearrangement links TRBV6-2 or TRBV6-3 to TRBJ2-5, with D hard to call. The CDR3 spans 15 residues. Germline-derived CDR1 and CDR2 are MNHEY and SVGEGT. V lost 0 bases and J lost 4, with 12 bases in between. CDR3 sequence: CASSYSRSFSETQYF. DNA of the CDR3: TGTGCCAGCAGTTACTCGAGAAGTTTTTCAGAGACCCAGTACTTC.

This clone was detected once. The rearrangement uses TRBV3-1 (or the pseudogene TRBV3-2) and TRBJ1-1; perhaps TRBD1 as D (5 bases). The germline CDR1 and CDR2 sequences are LGHDT and YNNKEL (reference sequence). V was trimmed by 1 base and J by 2 bases, leaving 11 bases between them. The CDR3 is made up of 15 amino acids. CDR3 DNA: TGTGCCAGCAGCCAAGGGTGGGGGATCAACACTGAAGCTTTCTTT. Translating gives CASSQGWGINTEAFF.

The gene calls are TRBV5-1 and TRBJ2-3; tentative D call: TRBD2 (7 bases). This CDR3 is built from 15 residues. Germline lookup yields CDR1 SGHRS and CDR2 YFSETQ. Trimming left V 6 bases short and J 4 bases short, with 18 bases between. The CDR3 DNA follows: TGCGCCAGCACCGAAGGGGGGGCTGTGTCAGATACGCAGTATTTT. Translation: CASTEGGAVSDTQYF.

The J gene is TRBJ2-1, the V gene TRBV15; D is perhaps TRBD1 or TRBD2 (5 bases each). V was cut by 3 bases and J by 0 bases, with 9 bases left in between. The CDR3 covers 15 residues. Germline CDR1 reads LNHNV; CDR2 reads YYDKDF (reference sequence). The CDR3 region has the DNA TGTGCCACCAGCAGGGCAGGGAGCTCCTACAATGAGCAGTTCTTC. This sequence encodes CATSRAGSSYNEQFF. Using reference TRBV15 and TRBJ2-1 for the parts outside the CDR3, the full variable domain is DAMVIQNPRYQVTQFGKPVTLSCSQTLNHNVMYWYQQKSSQAPKLLFHYYDKDFNNEADTPDNFQSRRPNTSFCFLDIRSPGLGDTAMYLCATSRAGSSYNEQFFGPGTRLTVL.

The chain has TRBV9 and TRBJ2-7; D uncertain. V was pared by 0 bases and J by 2 bases, with 6 bases between. Germline CDR1 and CDR2: SGDLS and YYNGEE. The length of the CDR3 is 13 residues. DNA for the CDR3: TGTGCCAGCAGCGTAGGCAGCACCTACGAGCAGTACTTC. Translating it yields CASSVGSTYEQYF.

This clone was seen just once. The chain is built from TRBV4-1 and TRBJ2-5; 7 bases are a match to TRBD2. Germline V lookup: CDR1 MGHRA, CDR2 YSYEKL. The ends lost 1 base at V and 3 bases at J; junction bases unmatched: 11. This CDR3 is 17 amino acids long. CDR3 region: CASSQVFQAGRKETQYF. The CDR3 DNA reads as TGCGCCAGCAGCCAAGTTTTTCAAGCGGGACGGAAAGAGACCCAGTACTTC.

The rearrangement joins TRBV19 to TRBJ2-3, with D unresolved. The CDR3 is 15 residues long. The V and J ends lost 6 bases and 1 base respectively, with 14 bases between them. The germline V gene encodes CDR1 LNHDA and CDR2 SQIVND (reference sequence). As DNA, the CDR3 is TGTGCCAGTAGCCCGGAGAAAGTGGGCACAGATACGCAGTATTTT. Its translation is CASSPEKVGTDTQYF.

The rearrangement joins TRBV29-1 to TRBJ2-3; D is undetermined. The CDR3 is made up of 11 amino acids. The germline gives CDR1 SQVTM, CDR2 ANQGSEA. V was cut by 6 bases and J by 2 bases, with 6 bases left in between. CDR3 in amino acids: CSVENTDTQYF. The CDR3 DNA is TGCAGCGTAGAGAACACAGATACGCAGTATTTT.

This clone showed up just once. This chain uses TRBV9 with TRBJ2-6, with TRBD2 identical over 9 bases. The CDR3 has 18 amino acids. Trimming cost V 3 bases and J 0 bases; bases outside gene matches: 7. The germline gives CDR1 SGDLS, CDR2 YYNGEE. The chain's CDR3 is CASSGLAGESSGANVLTF. CDR3 DNA sequence: TGTGCCAGCAGCGGATTAGCGGGGGAGAGCTCTGGGGCCAACGTCCTGACTTTC. Full variable domain (remainder filled in from reference TRBV9 and TRBJ2-6): DSGVTQTPKHLITATGQRVTLRCSPRSGDLSVYWYQQSLDQGLQFLIQYYNGEERAKGNILERFSAQQFPDLHSELNLSSLELGDSALYFCASSGLAGESSGANVLTFGAGSRLTVL.

This sequence joins TRBV7-2 and TRBJ1-4; D unresolved. The V gene's germline CDR1 is SGHTA and CDR2 FQGNSA. Trimming removed 4 bases at V and 0 bases at J, with 3 bases between. This CDR3 region has 13 residues. CDR3 nucleotide sequence: TGTGCCAGCAGCTCCCCAACTAATGAAAAACTGTTTTTT. Protein: CASSSPTNEKLFF.

The CDR3 bases are TGTGCCAGTAGTATATATACGGGAAAAATATCGAACACCGGGGAGCTGTTTTTT. Protein: CASSIYTGKISNTGELFF. The chain carries TRBV19 and TRBJ2-2, with D perhaps matching TRBD2 (5 bases). Trimming cost V 2 bases and J 0 bases, with 16 bases left between them. Germline V gives CDR1 LNHDA, CDR2 SQIVND (reference sequence). The CDR3 runs to 18 residues.

The V call is TRBV7-9, the J call TRBJ1-1; D call uncertain. Germline V gene sequence: CDR1 SEHNR, CDR2 FQNEAQ (reference sequence). CDR3 size: 11 residues. Trimming pared 6 bases from V and 2 bases from J, leaving 4 bases between. In DNA form, the CDR3 reads TGTGCCAGCAGTCAAAACACTGAAGCTTTCTTT. The encoded protein is CASSQNTEAFF.

The chain uses TRBV19 and TRBJ2-5; D may be TRBD2 (6 bases). V gave up 4 bases and J gave up 1 base, with 10 bases separating them. This CDR3 has 14 amino acids. The germline V gene has CDR1 LNHDA and CDR2 SQIVND (reference sequence). CDR3 nucleotides: TGTGCCAGTAGTAAGACTAGAGGCCAAGAGACCCAGTACTTC. It encodes CASSKTRGQETQYF.

This clone was found once. The chain has TRBV2 and TRBJ2-1; D may match TRBD1 or TRBD2 (5 bases each). The CDR3 loop spans 12 amino acids. Germline assignment: CDR1 SNHLY and CDR2 FYNNEI. The ends were cut back, 6 bases at V and 6 bases at J, with 9 bases in the middle. The CDR3 reads CASRGPGNEQFF. The CDR3 nucleotides are TGTGCCAGCAGGGGACCGGGCAATGAGCAGTTCTTC.

The DNA for the CDR3 is TGTGCCAGCAGCGTAGTGGGGACAGGGGAAGAGACCCAGTACTTC. Encoded protein: CASSVVGTGEETQYF. This chain uses TRBV9 with TRBJ2-5; 10 bases are a match to TRBD1. The CDR3 is made up of 15 amino acids. Germline loops: CDR1 SGDLS, CDR2 YYNGEE. The junction had 2 bases not matched to a gene; V was cut back by 0 bases and J by 3 bases.

The sample holds a few counts of this clone. The rearrangement uses TRBV28 and TRBJ2-7; D unresolved. Germline V gives CDR1 MDHEN, CDR2 SYDVKM. The CDR3 extends over 12 amino acids. V was shortened by 0 bases and J by 4 bases, with 4 bases between the two germline ends. The CDR3 protein is CASSLWGYEQYF. As DNA, the CDR3 is TGTGCCAGCAGTTTATGGGGTTACGAGCAGTACTTC.